One sample yielded the 15 T cell receptor beta chains listed below, sequenced in a study of cytomegalovirus exposure and HLA in healthy donors. This PCR relied on a set of 60 Vbeta primers and 13 Jbeta primers. Here immunoSEQ multiplex PCR was the method, and the copy in TCRdb shows in-frame clones only, minus some. Altogether about 200,000 clones are present, around 82% being singletons, with the ten largest covering just under 3%. The sample was PBMCs. These receptors originate from a woman in her twenties or thirties in good health and CMV-seronegative.

Notes on this clone: This specimen includes other DNA sequences encoding the same CDR3. The chain is built from TRBV5-1 and TRBJ2-7, with TRBD1 identical over 11 bases. The germline V gene encodes CDR1 SGHRS and CDR2 YFSETQ. Trimming removed 4 bases from V and 2 bases from J; junction bases left unmatched: 2. This CDR3 is built from 14 residues. The CDR3 DNA sequence: TGCGCCAGCAGCCCGGGACAGGGGGCCTACGAGCAGTACTTC. Amino acids: CASSPGQGAYEQYF.

The CDR3 protein is CASSPEPGYSPLHF. DNA of the CDR3: TGTGCCAGCAGCCCCGAGCCAGGGTATTCACCCCTCCACTTT. V usage is TRBV2 and J usage is TRBJ1-6; weak D call: TRBD1 (5 bases). There are 14 residues in the CDR3. The germline V gene encodes CDR1 SNHLY and CDR2 FYNNEI. The V and J ends lost 6 bases and 8 bases respectively, with 14 bases between them.

The V call is TRBV25-1, the J call TRBJ1-1, with 8 bases aligning to TRBD1. CDR1 is MGHDK and CDR2 is SYGVNS in the germline V gene. The CDR3 has 16 residues. The trim removed 4 bases at V and 3 bases at J, leaving 10 bases unmatched. The CDR3 reads CASSVAGGAWDTEAFF. Here the CDR3 DNA reads TGTGCCAGCAGTGTGGCAGGGGGCGCGTGGGACACTGAAGCTTTCTTT.

This chain joins TRBV6-1 and TRBJ1-1; unclear D gene. CDR1 and CDR2 (germline): MNHNS, SASEGT. The CDR3 consists of 16 residues. Trimming pared 3 bases from V and 0 bases from J, leaving 14 bases between. The CDR3 region is CASSDGLPIMNTEAFF. As DNA, the CDR3 is TGTGCCAGCAGTGACGGTCTCCCGATCATGAACACTGAAGCTTTCTTT.

This clone has a single count. The chain combines TRBV15 with TRBJ2-1, with 7 bases aligning to TRBD1. Germline trimming cut 1 base from V and 0 bases from J; bases unmatched to any gene: 9. The CDR3 runs 18 residues. Germline lookup yields CDR1 LNHNV and CDR2 YYDKDF (reference sequence). The DNA for the CDR3 is TGTGCCACCAGCAGAGTAAGGGACAGCTGGAGCTCCTACAATGAGCAGTTCTTC. Translated, it gives CATSRVRDSWSSYNEQFF.

A single count supports this clone. This chain joins TRBV5-6 and TRBJ2-2, with 8 bases lining up with TRBD1. In germline, CDR1 is SGHDT, CDR2 YYEEEE. This CDR3 contains 15 residues. Germline trimming cut 5 bases from V and 6 bases from J; bases unmatched to any gene: 9. The CDR3 nucleotides are TGTGCCAGCAGACTCCAGGGGGCGCCGTCCGGGGAGCTGTTTTTT. It specifies CASRLQGAPSGELFF.

This clone was found once. V and J are TRBV4-2 and TRBJ2-7; TRBD2 matches at 12 bases. Germline CDR1 LGHNA, CDR2 YNFKEQ. The junction had 11 bases not matched to a gene; V was cut back by 5 bases and J by 6 bases. The CDR3 contains 16 residues. DNA of the CDR3: TGTGCCAGCAGCTCACATACCGGGACTAGCGGGTCCGAGCAGTACTTC. This codes for CASSSHTGTSGSEQYF.

The V call is TRBV7-2, the J call TRBJ2-7, with a tentative D call TRBD1 (8 bases). CDR1 and CDR2 (germline): SGHTA, FQGNSA. This CDR3 is built from 15 residues. The V gene lost 5 bases and the J gene lost 4 bases, with 18 bases spanning the gap. As DNA, the CDR3 is TGTGCCAGCAGCCCAGGACAGGGAGCGGGGTACGAGCAGTACTTC. It codes for CASSPGQGAGYEQYF.

This clone was observed a handful of times. V usage is TRBV5-1 and J usage is TRBJ2-5; D might be TRBD1 (6 bases). This CDR3 has 13 amino acids. Trimming pared 6 bases from V and 2 bases from J, leaving 11 bases between. Germline values: CDR1 SGHRS, CDR2 YFSETQ. CDR3 amino acids: CASTKGDQETQYF. In DNA form, the CDR3 reads TGCGCCAGCACGAAGGGGGATCAAGAGACCCAGTACTTC.

The V and J genes are TRBV6-9 and TRBJ2-7, with 9 bases fitting TRBD1. Looked up from germline, CDR1 is MNHGY and CDR2 is SVAAGI. With V trimmed by 4 bases and J by 3 bases, 7 bases remained unmatched. This CDR3 has 15 amino acids. The DNA of the CDR3 is TGTGCCAGCAGTTCGCGGACAGGGGAAGACTACGAGCAGTACTTC. Translation gives CASSSRTGEDYEQYF.

This clone was found a few times. The chain links TRBV7-2 to TRBJ2-2; unclear D gene. Deletions cut 7 bases from V and 6 bases from J, with 15 bases between. Germline CDR1 and CDR2: SGHTA and FQGNSA. This CDR3 is 14 amino acids long. This chain's CDR3 is CASNLGVYPGELFF. The CDR3 nucleotides read TGTGCCAGCAACCTGGGCGTGTATCCCGGGGAGCTGTTTTTT. The entire variable domain, with the rest obtained from reference TRBV7-2 and TRBJ2-2, is as follows: GAGVSQSPSNKVTEKGKDVELRCDPISGHTALYWYRQSLGQGLEFLIYFQGNSAPDKSGLPSDRFSAERTGGSVSTLTIQRTQQEDSAVYLCASNLGVYPGELFFGEGSRLTVL.

The rearrangement links TRBV6-1 to TRBJ2-3; 12 bases fit TRBD2. Germline V gene lookup returns CDR1 MNHNS and CDR2 SASEGT. The CDR3 runs to 16 residues. Trimming took 0 bases from V and 13 from J; bases not matched to a gene: 11. This CDR3 reads CASSEAGLAGGPYKYF. In DNA, the CDR3 is TGTGCCAGCAGTGAAGCCGGCCTAGCGGGGGGGCCATATAAGTATTTT.

This clone was picked up a small number of times. The rearrangement uses TRBV25-1 and TRBJ2-7, with D possibly being TRBD1 (6 bases). Germline CDR1 and CDR2: MGHDK and SYGVNS. Trimming left V 2 bases short and J 3 bases short, with 17 bases between. The CDR3 is made up of 16 amino acids. The CDR3 bases are TGTGCCAGCAGTGAACCCACATCCCCGGACAGCTACGAGCAGTACTTC. Its translation: CASSEPTSPDSYEQYF.

The chain uses TRBV9 and TRBJ1-2; D is undetermined. This CDR3 is 14 amino acids long. Trimming cost V 4 bases and J 2 bases, with 12 bases left between them. The germline gives CDR1 SGDLS, CDR2 YYNGEE. In nucleotides, the CDR3 is TGTGCCAGCAGCTTGGACTCGTACAACTATGGCTACACCTTC. This translates into CASSLDSYNYGYTF.

About this clone itself: Additional DNA sequences in this sample encode the identical CDR3. The chain links TRBV5-1 to TRBJ2-3; no reliable D call. This CDR3 spans 14 amino acids. The germline CDR1 and CDR2 sequences are SGHRS and YFSETQ. Between the trimmed V and J ends, which lost 0 bases and 4 bases, there was a span of 9 bases. The CDR3 reads CASSLGLAADTQYF. The CDR3 bases are TGCGCCAGCAGCTTGGGTCTCGCGGCAGATACGCAGTATTTT.